The TCR beta chain described here comes from a study of CD8+CD57+ T cells in acquired aplastic anemia. Overall study context: An average of about 3.4 ug of DNA was obtained from sorted CD4+ and CD8+ cells. CD4+ cell libraries from healthy donors averaged about 10 million reads. Study results and caveats: Both patients and controls carried the same twenty-nine CD8+ CDR3 sequences.

This clonotype showed up many times. Its antigen remains unidentified. TCR beta VDJ and CDR3 were profiled, and genomic DNA was the template. MiXCR was run by TCRdb on the reads, yielding one entry per CDR3 protein. The sample shows 35,000 to 45,000 distinct CDR3 sequences, 65% to 70% of them seen only once. The clonotype was recovered from a human donor in good health, serving as a control. The sequenced sample consisted of sorted CD4+, CD8+, or CD8+CD57+ T cells (not recorded which) from PBMCs.

The CDR3 protein is CASSELTGMNTEAFF. The DNA of the CDR3 is TGTGCCAGCAGTGAATTAACAGGCATGAACACTGAAGCTTTCTTT. The chain couples TRBV25-1 to TRBJ1-1; D may be TRBD1 (5 bases). The CDR3 loop spans 15 amino acids. In germline, CDR1 is MGHDK, CDR2 SYGVNS. V was cut by 1 base and J by 0 bases, with 9 bases left in between.